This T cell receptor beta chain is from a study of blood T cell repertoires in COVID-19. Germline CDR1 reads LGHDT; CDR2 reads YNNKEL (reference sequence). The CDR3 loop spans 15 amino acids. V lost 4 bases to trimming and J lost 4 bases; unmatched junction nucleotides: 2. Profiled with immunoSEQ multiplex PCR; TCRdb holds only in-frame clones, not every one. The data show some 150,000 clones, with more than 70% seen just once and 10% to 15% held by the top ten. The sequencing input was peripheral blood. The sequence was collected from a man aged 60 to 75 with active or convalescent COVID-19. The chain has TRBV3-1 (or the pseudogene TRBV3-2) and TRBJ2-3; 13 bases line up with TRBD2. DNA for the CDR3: TGTGCCAGCAGCCTCGGACTAGCGGGAGCAGATACGCAGTATTTT. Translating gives CASSLGLAGADTQYF.